The clone carrying this T cell receptor beta chain was counted many times. The antigen is not known. TCRdb re-called the RT-PCR reads with MiXCR, one entry per CDR3 protein. The table shows more than 150,000 distinct CDR3 sequences, with roughly a tenth occurring only once. The data are from a study of response to subunit inactivated influenza vaccine. Findings of the study overall: There was a suggestion from the authors that each seasonal influenza vaccination recruits few new T cells.

This CDR3 spans 15 amino acids. The ends lost 6 bases at V and 6 bases at J; junction bases unmatched: 10. Germline V gene data show CDR1 as SGHTA and CDR2 as FQGTGA. Sequences were derived from CD8+ T cells sorted from PBMCs, sampled 23 to 25 months after vaccination. This receptor was identified in a man aged 45 to 70 who received an inactivated influenza vaccine. The chain combines TRBV7-3 with TRBJ2-3, with 9 bases fitting TRBD2. The chain's CDR3 is CASRSSGTSLDTQYF. The CDR3 DNA follows: TGTGCCAGCAGATCCTCCGGGACTAGCTTGGATACGCAGTATTTT.